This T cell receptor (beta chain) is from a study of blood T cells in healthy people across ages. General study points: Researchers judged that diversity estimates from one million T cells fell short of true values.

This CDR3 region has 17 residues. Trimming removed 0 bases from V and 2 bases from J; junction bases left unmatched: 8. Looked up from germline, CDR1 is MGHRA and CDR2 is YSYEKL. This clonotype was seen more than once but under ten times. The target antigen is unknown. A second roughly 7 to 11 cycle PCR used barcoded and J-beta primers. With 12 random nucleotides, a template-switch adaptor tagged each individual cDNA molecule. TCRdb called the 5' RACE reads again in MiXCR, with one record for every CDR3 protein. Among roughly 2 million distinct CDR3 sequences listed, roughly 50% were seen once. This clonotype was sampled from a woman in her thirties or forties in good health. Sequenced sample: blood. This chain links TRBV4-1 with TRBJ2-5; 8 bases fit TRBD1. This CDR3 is CASSQDWVDRAQETQYF. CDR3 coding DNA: TGCGCCAGCAGCCAAGATTGGGTGGACAGGGCACAAGAGACCCAGTACTTC.